This TCR beta chain was sequenced in a study of early T cells in non-severe SARS-CoV-2 infection. Overall study: It was bulk RNA from unsorted whole blood that was sequenced, and the chains were unpaired. General study results and limits: VDJdb-based matching was biased toward anti-spike CD8 responses and missed private and CD4 specificities.

TCRdb re-analysed the 5' RACE reads in MiXCR, keeping a single row per CDR3 protein. The sample has 75,000 to 80,000 distinct CDR3 sequences; 9% to 10% are singletons. Remarks on this clonotype: Its antigen is not identified.

The germline V gene has CDR1 SGHRS and CDR2 YFSETQ. CDR3 length equals 16 residues. The V and J ends lost 4 bases and 6 bases, in that order; junction bases with no gene match: 12. The chain is built from TRBV5-1 and TRBJ2-7; 11 bases align to TRBD1. The source is an adult who was a healthcare worker with PCR-confirmed SARS-CoV-2 infection or an uninfected control (not recorded which). The sample comprised whole blood. The CDR3 sequence: CASSTPGQGASGEQYF. CDR3 in DNA: TGCGCCAGCAGCACCCCCGGACAGGGGGCATCGGGCGAGCAGTACTTC. Together with reference TRBV5-1 and TRBJ2-7, the CDR3 gives the full variable domain: KAGVTQTPRYLIKTRGQQVTLSCSPISGHRSVSWYQQTPGQGLQFLFEYFSETQRNKGNFPGRFSGRQFSNSRSEMNVSTLELGDSALYLCASSTPGQGASGEQYFGPGTRLTVT.